The 10 T cell receptor beta chains in this list originate from one sample, sequenced in a study of beta chain features in type 1 diabetes. Study-wide findings and caveats: Shortening that was moderate but significant affected the TCRB CDR3s of Type 1 diabetes patients in all four CD4+ subsets.

All of the isolated RNA was reverse transcribed, so expressed TCRB transcripts were sequenced. This table comes from immunoSEQ multiplex PCR, and its TCRdb copy is limited to in-frame clones, with some not included. The data contain some 660,000 clones, about 14% of them seen just once; the ten biggest clones take up 0.03% to 0.04%. Their antigen targets remain unknown. The material sequenced was naive CD4+ T cells from blood. The receptors derive from a young man with type 1 diabetes.

This rearrangement joins TRBV7-2 to TRBJ2-2; tentatively, D is TRBD2 (6 bases). This CDR3 contains 16 residues. The germline V gene has CDR1 SGHTA and CDR2 FQGNSA. Trimming pared 5 bases from V and 0 bases from J, leaving 13 bases between. In DNA, the CDR3 is TGTGCCAGCAGCCGTCAAGCGGGTGCGAACACCGGGGAGCTGTTTTTT. Its translation is CASSRQAGANTGELFF. Drawing the rest from reference TRBV7-2 and TRBJ2-2, the complete variable domain is GAGVSQSPSNKVTEKGKDVELRCDPISGHTALYWYRQSLGQGLEFLIYFQGNSAPDKSGLPSDRFSAERTGGSVSTLTIQRTQQEDSAVYLCASSRQAGANTGELFFGEGSRLTVL.

The rearrangement links TRBV5-4 to TRBJ2-1; 9 bases are shared with TRBD2. The V segment lost 0 bases and the J segment 4 bases; nucleotides outside the gene matches: 2. The CDR3 extends over 15 amino acids. The germline V gene encodes CDR1 SGHNT and CDR2 YYREEE (reference sequence). The CDR3: CASSLGLAEYNEQFF. The CDR3 bases are TGTGCCAGCAGCTTGGGACTAGCGGAATACAATGAGCAGTTCTTC.

This clone has a handful of counts. The chain couples TRBV29-1 to TRBJ2-3, with 8 positions matching TRBD2. The J segment lost 0 bases and the V segment lost 3 bases, leaving 5 bases of the junction unmatched. CDR1 and CDR2 (germline): SQVTM, ANQGSEA. The CDR3 has 15 amino acids. This chain's CDR3 is CSVETSASSTDTQYF. CDR3 nucleotide sequence: TGCAGCGTTGAGACTAGCGCCTCTAGCACAGATACGCAGTATTTT.

This clone has a handful of counts. The chain joins TRBV29-1 to TRBJ1-4; the D gene is possibly TRBD1 (6 bases). This CDR3 is built from 15 residues. Per germline, CDR1 SQVTM and CDR2 ANQGSEA. V lost 6 bases, J lost 6 bases, and 20 bases lay in between. The CDR3 is CSVRRDTGTHEKLFF. DNA of the CDR3: TGCAGCGTCCGCCGGGACACGGGAACCCATGAAAAACTGTTTTTT.

CDR3 nucleotide sequence: TGTGCCAGCTGCGGGTCTTACACCGGGGAGCTGTTTTTT. Translated, it gives CASCGSYTGELFF. J is TRBJ2-2 and V is TRBV25-1, with D possibly matching TRBD2 (5 bases). V was trimmed by 8 bases and J by 3 bases, leaving 10 bases between them. This CDR3 spans 13 amino acids. The V gene's germline CDR1 is MGHDK and CDR2 SYGVNS.

This chain links TRBV2 with TRBJ1-5; 8 nucleotides match TRBD1. The ends lost 6 bases at V and 0 bases at J; junction bases unmatched: 7. Germline CDR1 SNHLY, CDR2 FYNNEI. This CDR3 is 16 amino acids long. The CDR3, as DNA: TGTGCCAGCAGCCGCCGGGACAGGAATAGCAATCAGCCCCAGCATTTT. Translation gives CASSRRDRNSNQPQHF.

The chain has TRBV5-1 and TRBJ2-1; D is perhaps TRBD2 (6 bases). The V gene's germline CDR1 is SGHRS and CDR2 YFSETQ. V lost 4 bases, J lost 0 bases, and 14 bases lay in between. This CDR3 region has 16 residues. The CDR3 nucleotides read TGCGCCAGCAGCAAGTTAGCGGAGAGCTCCTACAATGAGCAGTTCTTC. It codes for CASSKLAESSYNEQFF.

This clone was recorded a few times. This rearrangement joins TRBV30 to TRBJ1-2; D gene unclear. The V end was cut by 0 bases, the J end by 11 bases, with 13 bases between. Germline V gene lookup returns CDR1 GTSNPN and CDR2 SVGIG (reference sequence). The CDR3 loop spans 12 amino acids. DNA for the CDR3: TGTGCCTGGAGTGTATTGGGTCGGGGATACACCTTC. Amino acid sequence: CAWSVLGRGYTF.

This clone was picked up a small number of times. The chain employs TRBV15 and TRBJ2-3; possibly TRBD2 for D (5 bases). This CDR3 is 15 amino acids long. V was cut by 0 bases and J by 4 bases, with 11 bases left in between. Germline lookup yields CDR1 LNHNV and CDR2 YYDKDF (reference sequence). The CDR3 sequence is CATSREARAADTQYF. In nucleotides, the CDR3 is TGTGCCACCAGCAGAGAGGCTCGAGCGGCAGATACGCAGTATTTT.

The chain recombines TRBV9 with TRBJ1-4; 10 positions match TRBD1. From germline, CDR1 is SGDLS and CDR2 YYNGEE. V was clipped by 0 bases and J by 5 bases; unmatched bases: 4. This CDR3 is 16 amino acids long. CDR3 nucleotides: TGTGCCAGCAGCGTAGGGACAGGGGGAGGCAATGAAAAACTGTTTTTT. Its protein product is CASSVGTGGGNEKLFF.